This T cell receptor (beta chain) derives from a study of blood T cell repertoires in COVID-19. Study-level background: Specimens from acute and convalescent COVID-19 originated in the United States, Italy and Spain.

Some clones are missing from TCRdb's copy, which holds only in-frame ones; the method was immunoSEQ multiplex PCR. The table includes 54,000 or so clones, over 75% detected once. With V trimmed by 7 bases and J by 2 bases, 10 bases remained unmatched. CDR1 is MNHEY and CDR2 is SMNVEV in the germline V gene (reference sequence). CDR3 size: 15 residues. The TCR comes from a woman older than 75 with acute or convalescent COVID-19. Sequenced input: peripheral blood. The V gene is TRBV27, the J gene TRBJ2-7; 8 bases are a match to TRBD1. The DNA for the CDR3 is TGTGCCAGCACCCCCCGACAGGGGATCACCTACGAGCAGTACTTC. Translation gives CASTPRQGITYEQYF.